The rows below give T cell receptor beta chains drawn from one sample of a study of T-cell memory formation after mild COVID-19. In TCRdb, the 5' RACE reads were re-called with MiXCR into one record per CDR3 protein. The table has around 430,000 distinct CDR3 sequences, approximately 15% seen once; the top ten hold around a fifth. Input material: PBMCs or a T cell subset sorted from them (not recorded which). Receptors were obtained from a man between 18 and 29 years old who had mild COVID-19 (a few samples of this study predate the infection). Cell type and time point are not known. CDR3s include the opening cysteine and the closing phenylalanine or tryptophan. D genes are given only for firm matches.

TRBJ2-2,TRBV9,NA,CASAEGGTGELFF
TRBJ2-1,TRBV28,TRBD2,CASSLWAGGNNEQFF
TRBJ2-1,TRBV5-1,TRBD2,CASRPGLVNEQFF
TRBJ2-5,TRBV10-3,NA,CAISAHGASQETQYF
TRBJ1-4,TRBV28,NA,CASSLVLVEKLFF
TRBJ2-1,TRBV7-2,NA,CASILTPGNDEQFF
TRBJ1-5,TRBV6-5,NA,CASSYGVNQPQHF
TRBJ2-7,TRBV5-1,TRBD1,CASSQTGQLSYEQYF
TRBJ2-4,TRBV20-1,NA,CSASDLAKNIQYF
TRBJ1-1,TRBV12-3/TRBV12-4,NA,CASNSGGGNTEAFF
TRBJ2-3,TRBV11-1,NA,CASNSLRDQRTDTQYF
TRBJ2-7,TRBV4-1,TRBD1,CASSDQGQGFSEQYF
TRBJ1-1,TRBV4-1,NA,CASSQKSSSRTEAFF
TRBJ2-2,TRBV5-8,NA,CASSNDRSGELFF
TRBJ2-1,TRBV5-1,TRBD1,CASTVSGTALDEQFF
TRBJ2-3,TRBV7-9,TRBD1,CASSWGTDIDTQYF
TRBJ2-6,TRBV7-6,NA,CASSLSGGRGANVLTF
TRBJ2-1,TRBV20-1,TRBD2,CSASAPSGGGQFF
TRBJ2-5,TRBV6-5,TRBD2,CASSWSGGRGVETQYF
TRBJ2-6,TRBV2,NA,CASTETSGANVLTF
TRBJ2-5,TRBV12-3/TRBV12-4,TRBD1,CASSWPGQQETQYF
TRBJ2-3,TRBV6-2/TRBV6-3,NA,CASTQTGYTDTQYF
TRBJ2-4,TRBV7-2,NA,CASSLASQGAKNIQYF
TRBJ2-5,TRBV6-4,NA,CASMAPGAQYF
TRBJ2-5,TRBV29-1,NA,CSVDWGQETQYF
TRBJ2-3,TRBV7-6,NA,CASSFTGRGYTDTQYF
TRBJ1-1,TRBV12-3/TRBV12-4,NA,CASSLGGSNTEAFF
TRBJ1-5,TRBV7-9,NA,CASSSSEGARQPQHF
TRBJ2-1,TRBV7-3,TRBD1,CASSHGDRAGNEQFF
TRBJ2-1,TRBV5-1,TRBD1,CASSLSPGGGGQFF
TRBJ2-4,TRBV20-1,NA,CSARASRRGNIQYF
TRBJ2-7,TRBV3-1,NA,CASSQVWDTYEQYF
TRBJ2-2,TRBV6-5,NA,CASSPINTGELFF
TRBJ2-5,TRBV4-3,NA,CASSQFFSNRAPWTQYF
TRBJ2-5,TRBV4-1,NA,CASSYKAQNQETQYF
TRBJ1-5,TRBV25-1,TRBD1,CASKGQGGNQPQHF
TRBJ2-1,TRBV7-9,NA,CASSMNPSDNEQFF
TRBJ1-1,TRBV9,NA,CASSSRVQLNTEAFF
TRBJ2-6,TRBV9,NA,CASSQPGPRSSGANVLTF